The sequence of this T cell receptor beta chain was determined in a study of blood T cell repertoires in COVID-19 (dated by TCRdb to 2018 to 2020). For the study in its entirety: Collaborator samples came from the United States, Italy and Spain and covered acute and convalescent phases of COVID-19. The sample metadata nearly always contained a de-identified subject ID, COVID-19 status, age in years and sex. Samples were obtained from the ongoing ImmuneRACE study (first 160 participants) and from about 1,300 subjects provided by 6 global collaborators. Where available, HLA class I and class II types were obtained from metadata supplied by the sample provider rather than from assay-based typing. Deeply sampled blood TCRbeta repertoires from subjects exposed to, actively infected with, or recovered from COVID-19 were included in the dataset. The prospective study material was composed of cDNA or gDNA derived from T cells, B-cell-depleted T cells, or PBMCs. The repertoires were made available in a free public database intended to serve as a resource for research on the immune response to SARS-CoV-2. Summary of the overall study and its limitations: The amount of clinical and demographic metadata varied by source and participant and was provided uncurated.

Collaborating institutions collected whole blood in K2EDTA tubes following their own protocols. For TCRbeta analysis, collaborators shipped samples as frozen whole blood, isolated PBMCs, or DNA extracted from either of those sample types. The immunoSEQ Assay, a bias-controlled multiplex PCR, was used to amplify TCRbeta CDR3 regions from genomic DNA. The authors processed their data as follows. The number of nucleated cells in each sample was estimated from the amplification of reference gene primers within the assay. To quantify the absolute abundance of each unique TCRbeta CDR3 rearrangement, sequence reads were collapsed and filtered. For each sample, productive Simpson clonality was calculated as the square root of Simpson's diversity index across productive rearrangements. TCRdb carries this immuneACCESS record with in-frame sequences only. Its versions omit some clonotypes, under half of them owing to an unresolved V gene in the studies checked, with the rest unexplained. V and J calls and clone size are given by that table; D and trimming were obtained from the DNA. The sample profile shows around 6,300 clones; approximately 80% of them were found once. The ten largest make up about an eighth of the sample.

Note on this clone: The antigen it recognizes is unknown. No much larger clone exists at a distance of one base, and base qualities are not known.

Trimmed from V: 5 bases; trimmed from J: 1 base; junction bases lacking a gene match: 5. The germline V gene encodes CDR1 SGDLS and CDR2 YYNGEE. The CDR3 spans 14 residues, from the cysteine through the phenylalanine. Here the CDR3 DNA is all that survives: 42 bases in frame from base 1. The clonotype was recovered from a human donor with active COVID-19. The donor label of this sample is uncertain. Sequenced input: peripheral blood. The sequence links TRBV9 to TRBJ1-1, with 7 bases in between that match TRBD1. The nucleotide sequence reads as follows: TGTGCCAGCAGGAAGGGGGCCCCGAACACTGAAGCTTTCTTT. Its product reads: CASRKGAPNTEAFF.